The sequence of this T cell receptor beta chain was determined in a study of blood T cell repertoires in COVID-19. Background on the study: Researchers got acute and convalescent COVID-19 samples from the United States, Italy and Spain. PBMCs, B-cell-depleted T cells, or T cells were the source of the cDNA or gDNA that made up the material.

Germline V gene data show CDR1 as SGHTA and CDR2 as FQGNSA. The CDR3 covers 15 residues. J gave up 1 base and V 5 bases, and 5 bases lay outside the gene matches. TCRdb's table, derived via immunoSEQ multiplex PCR, lists solely in-frame clones and lacks some. This sample carries about 40,000 clones, about nine tenths of them seen once, and the ten largest clones take around 9.6%. This receptor was taken from a woman older than 75 with active COVID-19. The material sequenced was peripheral blood. The chain recombines TRBV7-2 with TRBJ2-4; TRBD2 matches at 7 bases. DNA of the CDR3: TGTGCCAGCAGCCAGGACGGGAGGGCCAAAAACATTCAGTACTTC. It specifies CASSQDGRAKNIQYF.